Listed below are T cell receptor beta chains from one sample, sequenced in a study of OX40 agonist ivuxolimab in advanced cancers. The assay was immunoSEQ multiplex PCR, and TCRdb's table has in-frame clones only and misses some. Altogether approximately 55,000 clones are present, approximately 90% being singletons, with the ten largest covering more than 15%. The starting material was CD4+ or CD8+ T cells sorted from blood, obtained in a trial of the OX40 agonist ivuxolimab. These receptors came from an adult with an advanced solid tumor such as melanoma, head and neck, liver or kidney cancer. Each CDR3 is given with its conserved first and last residue. A D gene is named only where the DNA matches it firmly. Clone sizes are given selectively: once, few, many, or a class where the clone is expanded.

v_call	clone_size	j_call	d_call	cdr3_aa	cdr3_nt
TRBV30	-	TRBJ1-5	-	CAWSVLGSGQPQHF	TGTGCCTGGAGTGTACTGGGTTCGGGTCAGCCCCAGCATTTT
TRBV5-5	-	TRBJ2-7	-	CASSPGLQIYYEQYF	TGTGCCAGCAGTCCTGGCTTACAAATCTACTACGAGCAGTACTTC
TRBV6-5	-	TRBJ2-1	-	CASSLVYNEQFF	TGTGCCAGCAGTTTGGTCTACAATGAGCAGTTCTTC
TRBV28	-	TRBJ1-1	-	CASSASQQNTEAFF	TGTGCCAGCAGTGCCTCACAGCAGAACACTGAAGCTTTCTTT
TRBV28	-	TRBJ1-1	TRBD1	CASSSPPGTAEAFF	TGTGCCAGCAGTTCCCCTCCCGGGACAGCTGAAGCTTTCTTT
TRBV25-1	-	TRBJ1-4	TRBD1	CASSEWNPPGQGGEKLFF	TGTGCCAGCAGTGAATGGAACCCTCCGGGACAGGGGGGTGAAAAACTGTTTTTT
TRBV7-9	-	TRBJ2-5	TRBD1	CASSGRTGGSEREQYF	TGTGCCAGCAGCGGCAGGACAGGGGGCTCAGAGAGGGAGCAGTACTTC
TRBV5-6	-	TRBJ1-6	-	CASSFFGRYNSPLHF	TGTGCCAGCAGCTTTTTCGGCAGATATAATTCACCCCTCCACTTT
TRBV6-4	-	TRBJ2-2	-	CASSSGDSDTGELFF	TGTGCCAGCAGTTCAGGGGATTCGGACACCGGGGAGCTGTTTTTT
TRBV7-3	once	TRBJ2-1	-	CASSPGRSNEQFF	TGTGCCAGCAGCCCAGGGAGAAGCAATGAGCAGTTCTTC
TRBV5-1	-	TRBJ2-2	-	CASSLDYRVPTGELFF	TGCGCCAGCAGCTTGGACTACAGGGTCCCAACCGGGGAGCTGTTTTTT
TRBV7-3	-	TRBJ2-7	-	CASSPERSSNYEQYF	TGTGCCAGCAGCCCCGAGAGGAGTTCCAACTACGAGCAGTACTTC
TRBV11-2	-	TRBJ2-7	TRBD1	CASSDWRQGTYEQYF	TGTGCCAGCAGCGATTGGCGACAGGGGACCTACGAGCAGTACTTC
TRBV7-9	-	TRBJ2-1	TRBD1	CASSPGQPNNEQFF	TGTGCCAGCAGCCCGGGACAGCCCAACAATGAGCAGTTCTTC
TRBV5-4	-	TRBJ2-2	TRBD1	CASSYWDRTNTGELFF	TGTGCCAGCAGTTATTGGGACAGGACGAACACCGGGGAGCTGTTTTTT
TRBV2	-	TRBJ2-1	-	CASSERLAPSYNEQFF	TGTGCCAGCAGTGAAAGGCTAGCGCCTTCCTACAATGAGCAGTTCTTC
TRBV18	-	TRBJ2-7	TRBD2	CASSPPGGVPYEQYF	TGTGCCAGCTCACCACCGGGGGGGGTCCCCTACGAGCAGTACTTC
TRBV5-1	-	TRBJ2-2	-	CASATDGLAGELFF	TGCGCCAGCGCGACTGATGGACTGGCCGGGGAGCTGTTTTTT
TRBV28	-	TRBJ2-7	-	CASTRDWFEQYF	TGTGCCAGCACCCGGGACTGGTTCGAGCAGTACTTC
TRBV28	-	TRBJ2-2	-	CASRQGGTGELFF	TGTGCCAGCAGACAGGGCGGAACCGGGGAGCTGTTTTTT
TRBV7-9	-	TRBJ2-1	TRBD1	CASSKTPGQGADNEQFF	TGTGCCAGCAGCAAAACACCGGGACAGGGGGCGGACAATGAGCAGTTCTTC
TRBV7-3	-	TRBJ2-3	TRBD2	CASSLLAEPTDTQYF	TGTGCCAGCAGCTTACTAGCGGAGCCCACAGATACGCAGTATTTT
TRBV11-2	many	TRBJ2-7	TRBD2	CASSSLRGSGRAHEQYF	TGTGCCAGCAGCTCATTGAGGGGTAGCGGGAGGGCACACGAGCAGTACTTC
TRBV19	few	TRBJ2-1	-	CATSPGSVLAYNEQFF	TGTGCCACCAGCCCAGGTAGCGTCCTCGCCTACAATGAGCAGTTCTTC
TRBV7-8	-	TRBJ2-7	-	CASSLAGTRDYEQYF	TGTGCCAGCAGCTTAGCGGGGACCCGGGACTACGAGCAGTACTTC
TRBV10-1	-	TRBJ2-7	-	CASSRLQGYEQYF	TGCGCCAGCAGCAGACTACAGGGCTACGAGCAGTACTTC
TRBV4-1	-	TRBJ2-2	-	CASSQDAGNTGELFF	TGTGCCAGCAGCCAAGATGCAGGGAACACCGGGGAGCTGTTTTTT
TRBV2	once	TRBJ1-1	-	CASSEPRGVNTEAFF	TGTGCCAGCAGTGAACCACGGGGGGTGAACACTGAAGCTTTCTTT
TRBV27	-	TRBJ1-5	TRBD1	CASSFRAGGPQHF	TGTGCCAGCAGTTTTAGGGCAGGGGGGCCCCAGCATTTT
TRBV29-1	-	TRBJ2-2	-	CSVDRVGIDTGELFF	TGCAGCGTTGACCGGGTAGGGATCGACACCGGGGAGCTGTTTTTT
TRBV6-1	-	TRBJ1-1	TRBD1	CASRPSQGSTEAFF	TGTGCCAGCAGACCATCACAGGGGTCCACTGAAGCTTTCTTT
TRBV5-1	few	TRBJ2-5	TRBD2	CASSFTGTSGRAPRTQYF	TGCGCCAGCAGCTTTACCGGGACTAGCGGGAGAGCTCCGCGGACCCAGTACTTC
TRBV9	-	TRBJ1-3	-	CASSVGLEGLPPGNTIYF	TGTGCCAGCAGCGTAGGCCTTGAGGGCCTCCCTCCTGGAAACACCATATATTTT
TRBV11-2	-	TRBJ2-5	-	CASSLARGGQETQYF	TGTGCCAGCAGCTTAGCCAGGGGAGGCCAAGAGACCCAGTACTTC
TRBV9	once	TRBJ1-2	-	CASSVYPGSGYTF	TGTGCCAGCAGCGTATATCCTGGTAGTGGCTACACCTTC
TRBV5-1	-	TRBJ1-1	TRBD1	CASSSTTGPMNTEAFF	TGCGCCAGCAGCTCGACGACAGGGCCCATGAACACTGAAGCTTTCTTT
TRBV28	-	TRBJ2-1	-	CASSWVNRNEQFF	TGTGCCAGCAGTTGGGTTAACCGGAATGAGCAGTTCTTC
TRBV7-3	-	TRBJ2-7	TRBD2	CASSLALGLALEQYF	TGTGCCAGCAGCTTAGCGCTGGGACTAGCTCTCGAGCAGTACTTC
TRBV11-2	-	TRBJ2-1	-	CASSREDFLRNEFF	TGTGCCAGCAGCCGAGAGGACTTTCTGAGGAACGAGTTCTTC
TRBV15	-	TRBJ2-1	TRBD2	CATSRVAGGYNNEQFF	TGTGCCACCAGCAGAGTCGCGGGAGGGTACAACAATGAGCAGTTCTTC